These 16 T cell receptor beta chains originate from one sample sequenced in a study of blood T cell repertoires in COVID-19. TCRdb's table, derived via immunoSEQ multiplex PCR, lists solely in-frame clones and lacks some. The sample lists some 200,000 clones, about 80% occurring once. Sequenced: PBMCs or T cells enriched from blood (not recorded which). These TCRs come from a woman aged 55-69 years with acute COVID-19.

This chain joins TRBV5-1 and TRBJ2-5; 9 nucleotides agree with TRBD2. The CDR3 covers 17 residues. Germline values: CDR1 SGHRS, CDR2 YFSETQ. With V trimmed by 5 bases and J by 0 bases, 11 bases remained unmatched. CDR3: CASSSERGAWYQETQYF. The CDR3 DNA is TGCGCCAGCAGTTCGGAGCGGGGGGCCTGGTACCAAGAGACCCAGTACTTC. Looking up the rest from reference TRBV5-1 and TRBJ2-5 gives the full variable domain: KAGVTQTPRYLIKTRGQQVTLSCSPISGHRSVSWYQQTPGQGLQFLFEYFSETQRNKGNFPGRFSGRQFSNSRSEMNVSTLELGDSALYLCASSSERGAWYQETQYFGPGTRLLVL.

V usage is TRBV24-1 and J usage is TRBJ2-3, with 7 bases matching TRBD2. V dropped 4 bases and J dropped 2; count of bases not matched to a gene: 8. From germline, CDR1 is KGHDR and CDR2 SFDVKD. The CDR3 runs 16 residues. The CDR3 spells CATSDGGGPLTDTQYF. Written as DNA, the CDR3 is TGTGCCACCAGTGACGGCGGGGGACCCCTCACAGATACGCAGTATTTT.

This chain links TRBV4-2 with TRBJ1-2; D perhaps matches TRBD1 (5 bases). Germline V gene sequence: CDR1 LGHNA, CDR2 YNFKEQ. The CDR3 is 15 residues long. V was clipped by 0 bases and J by 5 bases, with 13 bases between them. In nucleotides, the CDR3 is TGTGCCAGCAGCCAAGAAAGCGGGGCCACTTATGGCTACACCTTC. This encodes CASSQESGATYGYTF.

The chain is built from TRBV12-3 or TRBV12-4 and TRBJ1-1, with TRBD1 identical over 9 bases. J lost 4 bases, V lost 6 bases, and 0 bases had no gene match. The CDR3 loop spans 12 amino acids. Here the CDR3 reads CASRTGGTEAFF. The CDR3 region has the DNA TGTGCCAGCAGGACAGGGGGCACTGAAGCTTTCTTT.

The chain uses TRBV10-3 and TRBJ2-2, with D maybe TRBD1 (6 bases). With 4 bases removed from V and 0 bases from J, the gap between germline ends came to 9 bases. The CDR3 has 15 amino acids. CDR1 and CDR2 from the germline V gene are ENHRY and SYGVKD. CDR3 coding DNA: TGTGCCATCAGTGCGGGGACAACGAACACCGGGGAGCTGTTTTTT. This translates into CAISAGTTNTGELFF.

The chain recombines TRBV5-4 with TRBJ1-6; D might be TRBD1 (5 bases). Trimming removed 1 base at V and 1 base at J, with 6 bases between. CDR1 and CDR2 from the germline V gene are SGHNT and YYREEE (reference sequence). The CDR3 extends over 15 amino acids. CDR3 nucleotides: TGTGCCAGCAGCTTGCGGGGGTCCTATAATTCACCCCTCCACTTT. It yields the protein CASSLRGSYNSPLHF.

This clone was counted a single time. The chain combines TRBV10-3 with TRBJ1-3; 7 bases match TRBD1. In germline, CDR1 is ENHRY, CDR2 SYGVKD. The ends lost 6 bases at V and 1 base at J; junction bases unmatched: 9. The CDR3 is 16 residues long. CDR3 in DNA: TGTGCCATCAGCCTCGACAGGGTACAATCTGGAAACACCATATATTTT. Amino acids: CAISLDRVQSGNTIYF.

The rearrangement uses TRBV7-2 and TRBJ1-4, with TRBD1 identical over 11 bases. The CDR3 sequence is 15 residues long. Germline assignment: CDR1 SGHTA and CDR2 FQGNSA. V lost 5 bases and J lost 7; bases outside the gene matches: 6. The CDR3 loop is CASSRTGGLAEKLFF. The CDR3 DNA reads as TGTGCCAGCAGCCGGACAGGGGGCCTAGCTGAAAAACTGTTTTTT.

The gene calls are TRBV7-2 and TRBJ2-5; a possible D gene is TRBD2 (5 bases). CDR1 SGHTA and CDR2 FQGNSA come from the germline V gene. CDR3 length: 16 residues. Trimming cost V 5 bases and J 3 bases, with 19 bases left between them. CDR3 sequence reads: CASSLLTGKGKETQYF. In DNA form, the CDR3 reads TGTGCCAGCAGCCTATTGACGGGAAAGGGTAAAGAGACCCAGTACTTC.

The chain combines TRBV6-6 with TRBJ1-6, with 7 nucleotides matching TRBD1. CDR1 is MNHNY and CDR2 is SVGAGI in the germline V gene (reference sequence). The CDR3 contains 15 residues. Trimming cost V 6 bases and J 9 bases; bases outside gene matches: 11. The CDR3 nucleotides are TGTGCCAGCAGACAAGAAGAGGGGGCGCGTTCACCCCTCCACTTT. Translating it yields CASRQEEGARSPLHF.

This clone was seen only a few times. Here the CDR3 reads CSVDRVLVNTEAFF. CDR3 nucleotides: TGCAGCGTTGACAGGGTACTGGTGAACACTGAAGCTTTCTTT. The V gene is TRBV29-1, the J gene TRBJ1-1, with a possible D match to TRBD1 (5 bases). Germline V gene sequence: CDR1 SQVTM, CDR2 ANQGSEA. The V end lost 3 bases, the J end lost 0 bases, and 11 bases lay between the germline ends. The CDR3 is 14 residues long.

The chain combines TRBV3-1 (or the pseudogene TRBV3-2) with TRBJ1-5, with D tentatively TRBD1 (6 bases). V was cut by 3 bases and J by 3 bases, with 12 bases left in between. The length of the CDR3 is 15 residues. CDR1 is LGHDT, CDR2 YNNKEL, per germline (reference sequence). The CDR3 coding sequence is TGTGCCAGCAGCCAGGCGACAGGCGCCAATCAGCCCCAGCATTTT. Translating it yields CASSQATGANQPQHF.

The V call is TRBV27, the J call TRBJ1-6; the match to TRBD1 covers 10 bases. CDR3 length: 13 residues. The germline V gene has CDR1 MNHEY and CDR2 SMNVEV (reference sequence). J was trimmed by 7 bases and V by 6 bases; bases with no gene match: 0. The CDR3 nucleotides read TGTGCCAGCAGGGGACAGGGGAATTCACCCCTCCACTTT. Translation gives CASRGQGNSPLHF.

This clone appeared a single time. V is TRBV30 and J is TRBJ2-1; maybe TRBD2 (6 bases). The length of the CDR3 is 14 residues. Germline V lookup: CDR1 GTSNPN, CDR2 SVGIG (reference sequence). Trimming removed 4 bases from V and 5 bases from J, with 15 bases in between. CDR3: CAWNSGAEDNEQFF. In DNA form, the CDR3 reads TGTGCCTGGAATTCGGGAGCCGAGGACAATGAGCAGTTCTTC.

The chain carries TRBV7-2 and TRBJ2-3; 13 bases match TRBD2. Germline CDR1 SGHTA, CDR2 FQGNSA. V was pared by 5 bases and J by 1 base, with 6 bases of the junction left unmatched. CDR3 length: 17 amino acids. The CDR3 sequence: CASSPPGLAGGTDTQYF. The CDR3 DNA reads TGTGCCAGCAGCCCCCCCGGACTAGCGGGGGGCACAGATACGCAGTATTTT.

This clone has just a few counts. The J gene is TRBJ2-1, the V gene TRBV5-1, with 13 bases identical to TRBD2. The germline CDR1 and CDR2 sequences are SGHRS and YFSETQ. Trimming took 2 bases from V and 7 from J; bases not matched to a gene: 6. CDR3 length: 16 residues. The CDR3: CASSLPTSGGPNEQFF. The CDR3, as DNA: TGCGCCAGCAGCTTACCGACTAGCGGGGGGCCTAATGAGCAGTTCTTC.